This paragraph covers one T cell receptor beta chain sequence. The antigen is unknown. J was trimmed by 0 bases and V by 1 base; bases with no gene match: 7. The CDR3 is made up of 17 amino acids. In germline, CDR1 is LGHDT, CDR2 YNNKEL (reference sequence). The record originates from a study of human CD8 memory T cell subsets. Study conclusions and caveats: The study found similarly high diversity in stem-like memory and precursor exhausted T cells, unlike effector memory cells. Chao1 estimates indicated that stem-like memory T cells may be more diverse than precursor exhausted T cells.

By UMI-labeled 5' RACE, the TCR beta libraries were made. Per the study methods: Functional CDR3 beta clonotypes numbered about 2,900 to 20,000 in each TCR beta library. In TCRdb, the 5' RACE reads were re-called with MiXCR into one record per CDR3 protein. The V and J calls were not made by the authors but by TCRdb's processing. The profile shows 7,300 or so distinct CDR3 sequences, under 4% of them singletons. Sequencing input: CD8+ T cells from PBMCs. The chain recombines TRBV3-1 with TRBJ2-7; 9 bases align to TRBD2. The origin of this receptor is a human donor in good health. The CDR3 region has the DNA TGTGCCAGCAGCCAAGCGACTAGCGGTAACCCCTCCTACGAGCAGTACTTC. Translated: CASSQATSGNPSYEQYF.